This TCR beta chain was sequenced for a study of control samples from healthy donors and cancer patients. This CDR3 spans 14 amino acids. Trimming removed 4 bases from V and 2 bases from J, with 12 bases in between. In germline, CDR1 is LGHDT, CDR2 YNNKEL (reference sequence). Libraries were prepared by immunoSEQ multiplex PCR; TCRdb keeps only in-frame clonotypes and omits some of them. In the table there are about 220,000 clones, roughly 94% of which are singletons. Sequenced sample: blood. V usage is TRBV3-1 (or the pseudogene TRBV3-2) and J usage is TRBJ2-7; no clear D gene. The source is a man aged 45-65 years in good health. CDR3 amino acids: CASSPVLSPYEQYF. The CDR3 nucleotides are TGTGCCAGCAGCCCGGTTCTGTCCCCCTACGAGCAGTACTTC.